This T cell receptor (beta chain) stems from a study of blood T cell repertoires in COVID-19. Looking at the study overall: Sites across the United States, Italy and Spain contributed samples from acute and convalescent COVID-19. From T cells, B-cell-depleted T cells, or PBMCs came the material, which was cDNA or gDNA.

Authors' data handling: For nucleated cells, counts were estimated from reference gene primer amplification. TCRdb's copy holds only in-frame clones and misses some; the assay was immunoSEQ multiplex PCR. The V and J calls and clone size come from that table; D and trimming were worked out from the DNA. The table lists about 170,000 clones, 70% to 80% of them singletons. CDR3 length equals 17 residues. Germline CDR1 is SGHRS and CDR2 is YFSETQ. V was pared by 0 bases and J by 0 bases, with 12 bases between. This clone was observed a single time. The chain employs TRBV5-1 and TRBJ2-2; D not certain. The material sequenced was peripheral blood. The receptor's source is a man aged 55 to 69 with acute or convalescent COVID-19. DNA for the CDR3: TGCGCCAGCAGCTTGGATCCCCCAGACTCGAACACCGGGGAGCTGTTTTTT. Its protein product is CASSLDPPDSNTGELFF.